The 6 T cell receptor beta chains below were found in one sample sequenced in a study of blood T cell repertoires in COVID-19. The repertoire was sequenced with immunoSEQ multiplex PCR; TCRdb's copy has only in-frame clones and lacks some. The sample has fewer than 250,000 clones, about 83% seen once. The sequenced sample was PBMCs or T cells enriched from blood (not recorded which). These receptors all come from a woman between 40 and 55 years old who had been exposed to COVID-19.

The chain has TRBV18 and TRBJ1-3; D not resolved. Trimming removed 5 bases at V and 0 bases at J, with 11 bases between. The germline gives CDR1 KGHSH, CDR2 LQKENI. The CDR3 has 15 amino acids. CDR3 in DNA: TGTGCCAGCTCATTCGGCGGGAGCTCTGGAAACACCATATATTTT. It encodes CASSFGGSSGNTIYF.

The V call is TRBV28, the J call TRBJ1-2, with TRBD1 as a possible D gene (6 bases). Trimming took off 5 bases at V and 3 bases at J, with 10 bases between the two ends. CDR1 is MDHEN and CDR2 is SYDVKM in the germline V gene. The CDR3 consists of 13 residues. The CDR3 bases are TGTGCCAGCAGTACAGGACAGTACTATGGCTACACCTTC. This translates into CASSTGQYYGYTF.

The J gene is TRBJ2-5, the V gene TRBV6-2 or TRBV6-3; the D is unclear. Germline V gene lookup returns CDR1 MNHEY and CDR2 SVGEGT. The CDR3 has 12 residues. V was shortened by 6 bases and J by 5 bases, with 10 bases between the two germline ends. The CDR3 here is CASSSHVETQYF. DNA of the CDR3: TGTGCCAGCAGCTCACACGTGGAGACCCAGTACTTC.

This CDR3 is CASTPRRGVNPDTQYF. The CDR3 nucleotides read TGTGCCAGCACCCCGCGTCGGGGAGTGAACCCAGATACGCAGTATTTT. This rearrangement joins TRBV6-2 or TRBV6-3 to TRBJ2-3; possible D gene TRBD2, 5 bases. This CDR3 is built from 16 residues. Trimming shortened V by 7 bases and J by 4 bases, and 21 bases separated the two germline ends. Germline-derived CDR1 and CDR2 are MNHEY and SVGEGT.

This chain connects TRBV13 to TRBJ1-1; D gene ambiguous. The V end was cut by 2 bases, the J end by 1 base, with 5 bases between. This CDR3 comprises 13 residues. Germline V gene lookup returns CDR1 PRHDT and CDR2 FYEKMQ (reference sequence). The CDR3 DNA sequence: TGTGCCAGCAGCTTAATGAGGAACACTGAAGCTTTCTTT. As protein: CASSLMRNTEAFF.

The chain is built from TRBV4-1 and TRBJ1-2; D perhaps matches TRBD1 (5 bases). V was clipped by 3 bases and J by 4 bases, with 12 bases between them. There are 14 residues in the CDR3. Germline V gives CDR1 MGHRA, CDR2 YSYEKL. The chain's CDR3 is CASSQGEVIYGYTF. CDR3 sequence (DNA): TGCGCCAGCAGCCAGGGGGAGGTTATCTATGGCTACACCTTC.